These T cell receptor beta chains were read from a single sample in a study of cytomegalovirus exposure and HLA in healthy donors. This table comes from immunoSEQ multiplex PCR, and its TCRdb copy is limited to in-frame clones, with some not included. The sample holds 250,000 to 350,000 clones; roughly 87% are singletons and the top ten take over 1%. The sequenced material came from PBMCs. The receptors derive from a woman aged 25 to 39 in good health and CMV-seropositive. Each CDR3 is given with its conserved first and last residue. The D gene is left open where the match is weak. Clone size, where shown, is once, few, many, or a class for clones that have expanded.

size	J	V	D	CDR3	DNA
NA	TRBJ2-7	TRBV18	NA	CASSLDPREAFRYF	TGTGCCAGCTCACTCGACCCCCGAGAAGCTTTCCGGTACTTC
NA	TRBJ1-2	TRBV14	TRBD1	CASSQDRGGAGAGYTF	TGTGCCAGCAGCCAAGATCGAGGGGGCGCAGGTGCTGGCTACACCTTC
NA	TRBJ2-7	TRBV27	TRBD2	CASSPGLAGWEQYF	TGTGCCAGCTCCCCAGGACTAGCGGGATGGGAGCAGTACTTC
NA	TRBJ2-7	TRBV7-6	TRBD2	CASSLGGVEQYF	TGTGCCAGCAGCTTGGGAGGGGTCGAGCAGTACTTC
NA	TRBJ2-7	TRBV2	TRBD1	CASKGDRDRIYEQYF	TGTGCCAGCAAGGGGGACCGGGACAGAATTTACGAGCAGTACTTC
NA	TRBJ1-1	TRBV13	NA	CASRIITENTEAFF	TGTGCCAGCAGAATCATAACGGAGAACACTGAAGCTTTCTTT
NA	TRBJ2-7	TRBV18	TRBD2	CASSPNSVIAGGPEQYF	TGTGCCAGCTCACCCAACTCGGTGATAGCGGGAGGGCCCGAGCAGTACTTC
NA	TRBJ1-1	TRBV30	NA	CASQGGLNTEAFF	TGTGCCTCCCAAGGGGGACTGAACACTGAAGCTTTCTTT
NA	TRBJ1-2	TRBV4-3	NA	CASSQAPGPSYGYTF	TGCGCCAGCAGCCAAGCGCCAGGGCCTAGCTATGGCTACACCTTC
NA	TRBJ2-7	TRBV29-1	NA	CSVEDDYEQYF	TGCAGCGTTGAAGATGACTACGAGCAGTACTTC
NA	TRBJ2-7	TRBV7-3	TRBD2	CASSLRVAGANEQYF	TGTGCCAGCAGCTTAAGGGTAGCGGGAGCTAACGAGCAGTACTTC
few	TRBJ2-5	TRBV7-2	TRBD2	CASSVGTSGEEETQYF	TGTGCCAGCAGCGTGGGGACTAGCGGGGAGGAGGAGACCCAGTACTTC
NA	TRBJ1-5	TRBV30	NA	CAWSLTGGHQPQHF	TGTGCCTGGAGCTTGACAGGAGGGCATCAGCCCCAGCATTTT
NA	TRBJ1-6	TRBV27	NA	CASRLPGRYNSPLHF	TGTGCCAGCAGACTTCCGGGCCGTTATAATTCACCCCTCCACTTT
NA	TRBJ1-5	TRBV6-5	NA	CASSYSLAQPQHF	TGTGCCAGCAGTTACTCGCTGGCTCAGCCCCAGCATTTT
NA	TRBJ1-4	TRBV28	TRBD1	CAISGTAVSTNEKLFF	TGTGCCATCTCCGGGACAGCCGTTTCAACTAATGAAAAACTGTTTTTT
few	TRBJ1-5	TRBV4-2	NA	CASSQQGLGNQPQHF	TGTGCCAGCAGCCAACAGGGGCTAGGCAATCAGCCCCAGCATTTT
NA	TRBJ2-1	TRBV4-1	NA	CASSQENSDYLWDEQFF	TGCGCCAGCAGCCAAGAAAATTCGGACTACCTTTGGGATGAGCAGTTCTTC
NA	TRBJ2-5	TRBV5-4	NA	CASSLRGLGLQETQYF	TGTGCCAGCAGCTTGAGGGGCCTGGGGCTCCAAGAGACCCAGTACTTC
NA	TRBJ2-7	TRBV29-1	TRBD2	CSVEVEGTLLAGEQYF	TGCAGCGTTGAAGTTGAGGGGACCCTACTAGCGGGCGAGCAGTACTTC
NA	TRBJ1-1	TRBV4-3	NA	CASSQADRNTEAFF	TGCGCCAGCAGCCAAGCGGACAGGAACACTGAAGCTTTCTTT
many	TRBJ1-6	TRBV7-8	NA	CASSPAPFSPLHF	TGTGCCAGCAGCCCTGCCCCGTTCTCACCCCTCCACTTT
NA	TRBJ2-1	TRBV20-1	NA	CSALGVEQFF	TGCAGTGCTCTCGGGGTTGAGCAGTTCTTC
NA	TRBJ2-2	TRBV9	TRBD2	CASSVATSGTNTGELFF	TGTGCCAGCAGCGTAGCTACTAGCGGGACGAACACCGGGGAGCTGTTTTTT
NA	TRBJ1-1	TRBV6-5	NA	CASSAFAGEAFF	TGTGCCAGCAGCGCCTTTGCGGGTGAAGCTTTCTTT
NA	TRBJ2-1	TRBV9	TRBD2	CASSGGLAGGLYNEQFF	TGTGCCAGCAGCGGAGGACTAGCGGGGGGTCTCTACAATGAGCAGTTCTTC
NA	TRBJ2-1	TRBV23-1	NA	CASSISSYNEQFF	TGCGCCAGCAGTATAAGCTCCTACAATGAGCAGTTCTTC
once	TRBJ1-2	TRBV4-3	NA	CASSQDAGRWDYGYTF	TGCGCCAGCAGCCAAGATGCAGGGCGCTGGGACTATGGCTACACCTTC
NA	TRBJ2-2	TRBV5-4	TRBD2	CASSKGTSENTGELFF	TGTGCCAGCAGCAAAGGGACTAGCGAGAACACCGGGGAGCTGTTTTTT
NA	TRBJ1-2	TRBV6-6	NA	CAGSAGGGANYGYTF	TGTGCCGGCAGCGCTGGGGGGGGAGCTAACTATGGCTACACCTTC
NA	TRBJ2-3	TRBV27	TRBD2	CASSLLAVYTDTQYF	TGTGCCAGCAGTTTGCTAGCGGTGTACACAGATACGCAGTATTTT
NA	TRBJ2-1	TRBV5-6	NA	CASSLTGFYYNEQFF	TGTGCCAGCAGCTTGACAGGATTTTACTACAATGAGCAGTTCTTC
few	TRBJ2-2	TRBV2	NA	CASSVDTGELFF	TGTGCCAGCAGCGTGGACACCGGGGAGCTGTTTTTT